This is a list of T cell receptor beta chains from one sample in a study of CD8+CD57+ T cells in acquired aplastic anemia. Each CDR3 protein gets one entry after TCRdb re-called the reads with MiXCR. The table includes about 190,000 distinct CDR3 sequences, around 59% detected once. Sequencing used sorted CD4+, CD8+, or CD8+CD57+ T cells (not recorded which) from PBMCs. Receptors originate from a human donor in good health, serving as a control. The conserved cysteine and the conserved F or W are not part of the CDR3 here. Each record gives: J gene, clone size, V gene, CDR3 protein. Not all rows give a size; the values are once, few, many and, for expanded clones, a class.

TRBJ2-7	many	TRBV2	ASNRDSTYEQY
TRBJ1-6	many	TRBV28	ASSDREISPLH
TRBJ1-3	many	TRBV7-3	ASSSTGDGHSGNTIY
TRBJ1-1	many	TRBV10-3	AISESNPGAGTEAF
TRBJ2-1	NA	TRBV7-4	AFPAGGYNEQF
TRBJ1-4	NA	TRBV5-1	ASSLALSGQENLF
TRBJ2-2	many	TRBV20-1	SARDLEGSFTGELF
TRBJ1-3	many	TRBV20-1	SAEWADGDTIY
TRBJ1-5	NA	TRBV19	ASRAGQSQPQH
TRBJ1-6	many	TRBV19	ASSTKGFNSPLH
TRBJ2-4	once	TRBV7-2	ASSRRATSDIQY
TRBJ2-1	many	TRBV12-3/TRBV12-4	ASSLTAGGQGYNEQF
TRBJ1-6	few	TRBV10-2	ASNAGTGHNSPLH
TRBJ2-3	many	TRBV20-1	SARPVSTDTQY
TRBJ1-6	many	TRBV28	ASSPAYRGTNSPLH
TRBJ2-3	many	TRBV5-5	ASSPGTLTDTQY
NA	NA	TRBV7-8	ASSLLGNSYEQY
TRBJ1-1	NA	TRBV20-1	SAGGATEAF
TRBJ1-1	few	TRBV7-2	ASSLADLMNTEAF
TRBJ2-5	once	TRBV7-2	ASRTSSPGETQY
TRBJ2-7	many	TRBV27	ASSFSEQY
TRBJ2-5	many	TRBV9	ASSLGGKETQY
TRBJ1-2	many	TRBV4-2	ASSQETLGQGVYGYT
TRBJ1-3	few	TRBV30	AWDRQAGNTIY
TRBJ1-3	few	TRBV9	ASMRGNTIY
TRBJ2-7	NA	TRBV6-5	ASRTGTGVNEQY
TRBJ2-7	once	TRBV12-3/TRBV12-4	ASSLGQGIRKEQY
TRBJ1-2	NA	TRBV7-2	ASSHRDTNYGYT
TRBJ1-2	many	TRBV19	ASWGRDVYGYT
TRBJ1-6	NA	TRBV10-3	AIREGGQSPLH
TRBJ1-1	many	TRBV4-3	ASSPDRGRGEAF
TRBJ1-1	NA	TRBV2	ASSGSDRAAF
TRBJ2-1	NA	TRBV7-7	ASSLISGSVNEQF
TRBJ2-7	NA	TRBV20-1	SASNRGQAYEQY
TRBJ1-5	many	TRBV9	ASSGGGSNQPQH
TRBJ2-5	few	TRBV15	ATSRLGPGETQY
TRBJ2-7	NA	TRBV24-1	ATKGTGSYEQY
TRBJ1-1	NA	TRBV2	ASTIRGGGEAF
TRBJ2-4	NA	TRBV10-2	ASSDTDRVDIQY
TRBJ1-4	NA	TRBV29-1	SIPGTGGDGANEKLF
TRBJ2-2	once	TRBV15	ATSRGGGPDGWWTGELF
TRBJ2-5	many	TRBV9	ASSVGIAGQETQY
TRBJ1-4	NA	TRBV7-2	ASSPFGNEKLF
TRBJ1-2	NA	TRBV10-2	ASNAGTGNYGYT
TRBJ1-2	NA	TRBV29-1	SVDTVGRENYGYT
TRBJ2-3	NA	TRBV29-1	SVQGQGDTQY
TRBJ1-5	NA	TRBV10-3	AISLASNQPQH
TRBJ2-2	many	TRBV7-2	ASSISQGLGISGELF
TRBJ2-5	many	TRBV3-1	ASNLAGIETQY
TRBJ2-3	NA	TRBV6-2/TRBV6-3	ASSRPLTSGGQKDTQY
TRBJ1-6	NA	TRBV7-9	ASSLVTGPNSPLH
TRBJ2-2	NA	TRBV19	ASSEDRANTGELF
TRBJ2-5	many	TRBV27	ASSLVTGETQY
TRBJ2-1	few	TRBV27	ASKYSSSYNEQF
TRBJ2-7	NA	TRBV24-1	ATSDSWGGEQY
TRBJ2-2	NA	TRBV5-1	ASSQEGQGTGELF
TRBJ2-2	NA	TRBV7-2	ASSQTSGGNTGELF
TRBJ1-5	NA	TRBV19	ATAGTGGQPQH
TRBJ2-2	NA	TRBV7-9	ASSYWTDTGELF
TRBJ2-3	NA	TRBV5-1	ASSLGESATDTQY